This T cell receptor beta chain was captured in a study of blood T cell repertoires in COVID-19. Across the whole study: Sites in the United States, Italy and Spain provided acute and convalescent COVID-19 samples. The analysed material was cDNA or gDNA that came from T cells, B-cell-depleted T cells, or PBMCs.

Sequencing was performed with immunoSEQ multiplex PCR; in TCRdb, only in-frame clones are kept and a portion is missing. This table has 200,000 to 300,000 clones, approximately 90% appearing once. The CDR3 contains 13 residues. V trimming: 10 bases; J trimming: 8 bases; junction bases outside the gene matches: 11. From germline, CDR1 is SNHLY and CDR2 FYNNEI. The TCR originated in a woman in her 40s who had recovered from COVID-19. The chain has TRBV2 and TRBJ1-2, with 9 positions matching TRBD1. Sequences were obtained from peripheral blood. Written as DNA, the CDR3 is TGTGCCACCCACAGGGGGCCGGAGGGAGGCTACACCTTC. Translated, it gives CATHRGPEGGYTF.